The source of this T cell receptor beta chain is a study of blood T cell repertoires in COVID-19. Study as a whole: The origin of the acute and convalescent COVID-19 samples was the United States, Italy and Spain. In each case, the material was cDNA or gDNA derived from T cells, B-cell-depleted T cells, or PBMCs.

Authors' processing steps: Researchers report that nucleated cell counts were estimated from reference gene primer amplification. Some clones are missing from TCRdb's copy, which holds only in-frame ones; the method was immunoSEQ multiplex PCR. The D gene and trimming were derived from the DNA, and the V and J assignments and clone size from that table. The repertoire holds under 20,000 clones, with approximately 89% as singletons. The CDR3 has 15 residues. V gave up 6 bases and J gave up 4 bases; unmatched junction bases: 5. The germline gives CDR1 SNHLY, CDR2 FYNNEI. Sequencing was performed on peripheral blood. The V call is TRBV2, the J call TRBJ2-1; TRBD2 agrees at 11 bases. This clonotype was sampled from a human donor in a cohort sampled during active COVID-19. CDR3 nucleotide sequence: TGTGCCAGCAGAAGACTAGCGGGGAATTACAATGAGCAGTTCTTC. The encoded protein is CASRRLAGNYNEQFF.